Listed below are T cell receptor beta chains from one sample, sequenced in a study of T cells in Graves' hyperthyroidism and ophthalmopathy. In TCRdb, the multiplex PCR reads were re-called with MiXCR into one record per CDR3 protein. In the table there are around 530,000 distinct CDR3 sequences, over 15% of which are singletons. Input material: blood. The receptors were sampled from a woman in her late teens or twenties with Graves' ophthalmopathy. The CDR3 runs from the conserved cysteine through the conserved F or W. D genes are given only for firm matches. Clone size, where shown, is once, few, many, or a class for clones that have expanded.

TRBV28	TRBJ2-7	TRBD2	many	TGTGCCAGCAGTCAACTAGCGGGGGGCTGGGAGCAGTACTTC	CASSQLAGGWEQYF
TRBV30	TRBJ1-5	.	few	TGTGCCTGGAGGGACGGGGGGGGCCCTCCTTCCTATAGCAATCAGCCCCAGCATTTT	CAWRDGGGPPSYSNQPQHF
TRBV28	TRBJ1-1	TRBD1	many	TGTGCCAGCAGTTCCGGGGACAGCGCTAACACTGAAGCTTTCTTT	CASSSGDSANTEAFF
TRBV7-9	TRBJ2-6	TRBD1	.	TGTGCCAGCAGCCAAGTCAAGGGACAGGGGGCATCGGGGGCCAACGTCCTGACTTTC	CASSQVKGQGASGANVLTF
TRBV28	TRBJ2-7	.	many	TGTGCCAGCAGCTCTCCATCGGGTGGCAGGGGACGCGAGCAGTACTTC	CASSSPSGGRGREQYF
TRBV20-1	TRBJ1-1	.	.	TGCAGTGCGCCTAGGGGATGGTGGAACACTGAAGCTTTCTTT	CSAPRGWWNTEAFF
TRBV7-6	TRBJ2-7	.	few	TGTGCCAGCAGCGAGGGGGTTTCCTTCTACGAGCAGTACTTC	CASSEGVSFYEQYF
TRBV6-1	TRBJ2-7	TRBD1	many	TGTGCCAGCAGAGTTGGACAGGGGGCGGACGAGCAGTACTTC	CASRVGQGADEQYF
TRBV7-9	TRBJ2-5	TRBD2	few	TGTGCCAGCAGCCGACTAGCGGGAGTTGGGGGGACCCAGTACTTC	CASSRLAGVGGTQYF
TRBV15	TRBJ2-1	.	.	TGTGCCACCAGCAGAGATATCGGGGTCGTCCGGGGGCGTCAGTTCTTC	CATSRDIGVVRGRQFF
TRBV3-1	TRBJ1-5	.	few	TGTGCCAGCAAAGGGGCAGGGGATCAGCCCCAGCATTTT	CASKGAGDQPQHF
TRBV20-1	TRBJ2-3	.	many	TGCAGTGCTAGTAGGTCCGACCAACCCGCACTCCTCTTTCCTAGCACAGATACGCAGTATTTT	CSASRSDQPALLFPSTDTQYF
TRBV2	TRBJ1-1	.	many	TGTGCCAGCAACGTCGGGGTTTTCAACACTGAAGCTTTCTTT	CASNVGVFNTEAFF
TRBV6-6	TRBJ1-6	.	.	TGTGCCAGCAGTTACTCGATCCTGGGACACGGATCACCCCTCCACTTT	CASSYSILGHGSPLHF
TRBV11-2	TRBJ2-1	TRBD2	few	TGTGCCAGTACTCCAACTAGCGGAGCGGAGAATGAGCAGTTCTTC	CASTPTSGAENEQFF
TRBV20-1	TRBJ2-7	TRBD1	.	TGCAGTGCTAGTTCTCCGGGACAGGGTTTGTACGAGCAGTACTTC	CSASSPGQGLYEQYF
TRBV20-1	TRBJ1-2	.	few	TGCAGTGCCGGCCTCTATGGCTACACCTTC	CSAGLYGYTF
TRBV5-1	TRBJ2-1	TRBD2	many	TGCGCCAGCAGCTCGGGACTAGCGGGGGGTAACAATGAGCAGTTCTTC	CASSSGLAGGNNEQFF
TRBV6-1	TRBJ2-7	.	few	TGTGCCAGCAGTACCGGGGTATCCGGCGAGCAGTACTTC	CASSTGVSGEQYF
TRBV12-3/TRBV12-4	TRBJ2-2	TRBD2	many	TGTGCCAGCAGCCGTCTAGCGGGAGCTTCTAGCGGGGAGCTGTTTTTT	CASSRLAGASSGELFF
TRBV9	TRBJ2-7	.	many	TGTGCCAGCAGCGTAGGTCACAGCCACTACGAGCAGTACTTC	CASSVGHSHYEQYF
TRBV7-2	TRBJ2-3	TRBD1	many	TGTGCCAGCAGCCAGAAACCCAGGGGGCGGCGCACAGATACGCAGTATTTT	CASSQKPRGRRTDTQYF
TRBV6-9	TRBJ1-2	.	.	TGTGCCAGCAGTTACGGCCCCAGGGAGTATGGCTACACCTTC	CASSYGPREYGYTF
TRBV27	TRBJ2-3	TRBD1	few	TGTGCCAGCAGTTTGGACAGGGAAAGTCAAGATACGCAGTATTTT	CASSLDRESQDTQYF
TRBV6-1	TRBJ1-2	TRBD1	.	TGTGCCAGCAGCCCGACAGGGGCGGGAGACTACACCTTC	CASSPTGAGDYTF
TRBV28	TRBJ2-7	.	many	TGTGCCAGCAGCCCAAACCCTAGGGCCAGCCCCTCCTACGAGCAGTACTTC	CASSPNPRASPSYEQYF
TRBV28	TRBJ2-4	.	few	TGTGCCAGCAGTTTATGGAGGGAGAAAAACATTCAGTACTTC	CASSLWREKNIQYF
TRBV2	TRBJ1-6	TRBD1	few	TGTGCCAGCAGGGGAGACAGGGGGCGAGGTTCACCCCTCCACTTT	CASRGDRGRGSPLHF